The 16 T cell receptor beta chains in this list originate from one sample, sequenced in a study of T cells in Graves' hyperthyroidism and ophthalmopathy. Amplified TCR beta CDR3 regions came from RNA transcripts. The primer set for the first-round RT-PCR of the TCR CDR3 was HTBI. TCRdb re-derived calls from the multiplex PCR reads in MiXCR, one entry per CDR3 protein. The sample contains a few hundred thousand distinct CDR3 sequences, less than 20% of which appear only once. Material: blood. The source is a woman between 18 and 29 years old with Graves' hyperthyroidism.

Many counts were recorded for this clonotype. The chain couples TRBV7-3 to TRBJ1-5, with TRBD1 matching over 8 bases. Germline assignment: CDR1 SGHTA and CDR2 FQGTGA. This CDR3 spans 14 amino acids. V lost 6 bases and J lost 5; bases outside the gene matches: 6. CDR3 sequence: CASRSQGADQPQHF. As DNA, the CDR3 is TGTGCCAGCAGGTCCCAGGGGGCGGATCAGCCCCAGCATTTT.

In its sample, this clonotype was seen once. The chain employs TRBV5-1 and TRBJ2-1, with 7 bases aligning to TRBD1. The CDR3 covers 17 residues. V lost 0 bases and J lost 4; bases outside the gene matches: 10. CDR1 and CDR2 (germline): SGHRS, YFSETQ. As DNA, the CDR3 is TGCGCCAGCAGCTTGGCAGTAAACCGACAGGGTTACAATGAGCAGTTCTTC. It encodes CASSLAVNRQGYNEQFF.

The chain is built from TRBV2 and TRBJ2-7; D perhaps matches TRBD1 (6 bases). The length of the CDR3 is 14 residues. The V end lost 0 bases, the J end lost 8 bases, and 14 bases lay between the germline ends. Germline CDR1 and CDR2: SNHLY and FYNNEI. The CDR3 DNA follows: TGTGCCAGCAGTGAAGCGGCAGGGGTCGTGAAGCAGTACTTC. Its protein is CASSEAAGVVKQYF.

The J gene is TRBJ1-4, the V gene TRBV11-2, with no clear D. CDR1 and CDR2 from the germline V gene are SGHAT and FQNNGV. The CDR3 is 15 amino acids. V shed 3 bases and J shed 5 bases, with 13 bases lying between them. CDR3 region: CASSFSVILNEKLFF. The DNA for the CDR3 is TGTGCCAGCAGCTTCTCGGTCATCCTCAATGAAAAACTGTTTTTT.

This clonotype was observed many times. The chain carries TRBV12-3 or TRBV12-4 and TRBJ1-5; a possible D gene is TRBD1 (5 bases). V lost 3 bases to trimming and J lost 7 bases, with 13 bases between them. CDR3 length equals 14 residues. CDR3 sequence (DNA): TGTGCCAGCAGTTTGACCTGGGGGGAACAGCCCCAGCATTTT. This codes for CASSLTWGEQPQHF.

This clonotype was detected ten times or more. This chain joins TRBV5-1 and TRBJ1-1, with a weak D call TRBD1 (5 bases). The CDR3 is 14 amino acids. Germline V gives CDR1 SGHRS, CDR2 YFSETQ. The V end was cut by 4 bases, the J end by 6 bases, with 16 bases between. The CDR3 sequence is CASSLRGKLPEAFF. The CDR3 region has the DNA TGCGCCAGCAGCCTGCGGGGGAAACTGCCTGAAGCTTTCTTT.

This clonotype was picked up a small number of times. V gene TRBV2 combines with J gene TRBJ1-2; a possible D gene is TRBD1 (6 bases). This CDR3 has 14 amino acids. Trimming left V 5 bases short and J 8 bases short, with 18 bases between. Germline V gene sequence: CDR1 SNHLY, CDR2 FYNNEI. CDR3 protein: CASSTGPHSEGYTF. The CDR3 region has the DNA TGTGCCAGCAGTACAGGGCCCCACTCTGAGGGCTACACCTTC. The complete variable domain, with remaining parts taken from reference TRBV2 and TRBJ1-2, reads EPEVTQTPSHQVTQMGQEVILRCVPISNHLYFYWYRQILGQKVEFLVSFYNNEISEKSEIFDDQFSVERPDGSNFTLKIRSTKLEDSAMYFCASSTGPHSEGYTFGSGTRLTVV.

This clonotype was observed at least ten times. The chain has TRBV30 and TRBJ1-2; D remains unclear. Per the germline V gene, CDR1 is GTSNPN and CDR2 is SVGIG (reference sequence). Trimming cost V 0 bases and J 0 bases, with 5 bases left between them. This CDR3 has 13 residues. The CDR3 protein is CAWSVRPNYGYTF. For the CDR3, the DNA is TGTGCCTGGAGTGTGCGACCTAACTATGGCTACACCTTC.

The table lists this clonotype with many counts. The chain carries TRBV9 and TRBJ2-2; the match to TRBD2 covers 10 bases. The germline gives CDR1 SGDLS, CDR2 YYNGEE. Trimming cost V 4 bases and J 0 bases; bases outside gene matches: 12. CDR3 length: 19 amino acids. CDR3 sequence: CASSNYTIAGGANTGELFF. For the CDR3, the DNA is TGTGCCAGCAGCAACTACACGATAGCGGGGGGTGCGAACACCGGGGAGCTGTTTTTT.

This clonotype was observed at least ten times. CDR3 sequence reads: CASSEAPYQPQHF. In DNA form, the CDR3 reads TGTGCCAGCAGTGAAGCCCCCTATCAGCCCCAGCATTTT. The chain has TRBV6-1 and TRBJ1-5; D is undetermined. The germline V and J ends were trimmed by 0 bases and 5 bases, with 5 bases remaining between them. This CDR3 has 13 amino acids. Germline-derived CDR1 and CDR2 are MNHNS and SASEGT.

This clonotype was seen ten or more times. V usage is TRBV29-1 and J usage is TRBJ1-5; D is uncertain. There are 13 residues in the CDR3. Trimming pared 5 bases from V and 2 bases from J, leaving 10 bases between. CDR1 is SQVTM, CDR2 ANQGSEA, per germline. The CDR3 here is CSVMPGGNQPQHF. The CDR3 region has the DNA TGCAGCGTTATGCCCGGGGGCAATCAGCCCCAGCATTTT.

A few counts support this clonotype. V is TRBV25-1 and J is TRBJ1-2, with TRBD1 as a possible D gene (6 bases). Trimming took off 8 bases at V and 4 bases at J, with 14 bases between the two ends. From germline, CDR1 is MGHDK and CDR2 SYGVNS. The CDR3 loop spans 13 amino acids. This chain's CDR3 is CASRQGGGYGYTF. In DNA, the CDR3 is TGTGCCAGCCGTCAAGGGGGGGGCTATGGCTACACCTTC.

This clonotype was observed a few times. The CDR3 loop is CASSWTSQSDTQYF. The CDR3 DNA reads TGTGCCAGCAGCTGGACTAGCCAATCGGATACGCAGTATTTT. The V call is TRBV6-1, the J call TRBJ2-3; 8 nucleotides line up with TRBD2. CDR1 is MNHNS and CDR2 is SASEGT in the germline V gene. This CDR3 comprises 14 residues. The junction had 8 bases not matched to a gene; V was cut back by 6 bases and J by 6 bases.

This clonotype counts as medium-sized (0.01 to 0.1%). The genes are TRBV7-2 and TRBJ2-5; 7 positions agree with TRBD1. V gave up 2 bases and J gave up 4 bases; unmatched junction bases: 4. There are 14 residues in the CDR3. Germline loops: CDR1 SGHTA, CDR2 FQGNSA. This chain's CDR3 is CASSLQGVGETQYF. DNA for the CDR3: TGTGCCAGCAGCTTACAGGGGGTGGGAGAGACCCAGTACTTC.

This clonotype was picked up a small number of times. This chain uses TRBV3-1 with TRBJ2-7; TRBD1 is a possible D gene (5 bases). The CDR3 sequence is 15 residues long. The V end was cut by 4 bases, the J end by 1 base, with 14 bases between. Germline V gene sequence: CDR1 LGHDT, CDR2 YNNKEL (reference sequence). The CDR3 region has the DNA TGTGCCAGCAGCCGGTCAGGGATAGGGTCCTACGAGCAGTACTTC. Its translation is CASSRSGIGSYEQYF.

This chain uses TRBV12-3 or TRBV12-4 with TRBJ2-2; 12 bases are a match to TRBD2. With V trimmed by 2 bases and J by 3 bases, 1 base remained unmatched. This CDR3 has 16 amino acids. CDR3: CASSLTSGGYTGELFF. CDR3 DNA sequence: TGTGCCAGCAGTTTAACTAGCGGGGGGTACACCGGGGAGCTGTTTTTT.